This is a list of T cell receptor beta chains from one sample in a study of T-cell memory formation after mild COVID-19. TCRdb analysed the 5' RACE reads with MiXCR anew, one entry per CDR3 protein. The sample holds hundreds of thousands of distinct CDR3 sequences; approximately 14% are singletons and the top ten take 22%. The sequencing input was PBMCs or a T cell subset sorted from them (not recorded which). These receptors were taken from a man between 18 and 29 years old who had mild COVID-19 (a few samples of this study predate the infection). Cell type and time point are not known. Both conserved end residues are part of each CDR3. A D gene is named only where the DNA matches it firmly. Rows may omit the clone size; those that give it use once, few, many or a size class.

d_call,v_call,clone_size,j_call,cdr3_nt,cdr3_aa
TRBD1,TRBV6-5,few,TRBJ1-3,TGTGCCAGCAGGCGACAGGGGGGAAACACCATATATTTT,CASRRQGGNTIYF
NA,TRBV11-2,NA,TRBJ2-3,TGTGCCAGCTCAGGAAGGGTTTCTGGCACAGATACGCAGTATTTT,CASSGRVSGTDTQYF
NA,TRBV12-3/TRBV12-4,few,TRBJ1-5,TGTGCCAGCAGTTTATCGCCCAGAGATCAGCCCCAGCATTTT,CASSLSPRDQPQHF
NA,TRBV7-9,few,TRBJ2-7,TGTGCCAGCAGCTTAGCGGTGGGAGAGCAGTACTTC,CASSLAVGEQYF
NA,TRBV14,many,TRBJ1-1,TGTGCCAGCAGTCACAGAGACACTGAAGCTTTCTTT,CASSHRDTEAFF
NA,TRBV23-1,many,TRBJ1-4,TGCGCCAGCAGTCAAAGGCAGGAGGACGTTGCAACTAATGAAAAACTGTTTTTT,CASSQRQEDVATNEKLFF
NA,TRBV4-1,few,TRBJ1-2,TGCGCCAGCAGCCGACTCACAGGGAACTATGGCTACACCTTC,CASSRLTGNYGYTF
NA,TRBV3-1,NA,TRBJ1-3,TGTGCCAGCAGCCAGGGGCCGGCGGGAAACACCATATATTTT,CASSQGPAGNTIYF
NA,TRBV18,NA,TRBJ2-2,TGTGCCAGCTCACCACCGGTCGGGCTGAACACCGGGGAGCTGTTTTTT,CASSPPVGLNTGELFF
NA,TRBV9,NA,TRBJ1-2,TGTGCCAGCAGCGTAGCTGATCCGGGACTGAACTATGGCTACACCTTC,CASSVADPGLNYGYTF
TRBD2,TRBV7-3,few,TRBJ2-7,TGTGCCAGCAGCCTCATTAGCGGGGCCTCCTACGAGCAGTACTTC,CASSLISGASYEQYF
NA,TRBV5-1,NA,TRBJ2-1,TGCGCCAGCAGCTTCCCCGTTACCGGAAATGAGCAGTTCTTC,CASSFPVTGNEQFF
NA,TRBV6-5,many,TRBJ2-3,TGTGCCACCCAGAAGGGACCGCACACAGATACGCAGTATTTT,CATQKGPHTDTQYF
NA,TRBV5-1,NA,TRBJ1-4,TGCGCCAGCAGCTTGGCCCGGACCTCGGGTGAAAAACTGTTTTTT,CASSLARTSGEKLFF
NA,TRBV2,few,TRBJ1-5,TGTGCCAGCAGTGAACGGCTCCAGCCCCAGCATTTT,CASSERLQPQHF
TRBD1,TRBV10-2,few,TRBJ2-7,TGCGCCAGCGGGGGACAGACGTACGAGCAGTACTTC,CASGGQTYEQYF
NA,TRBV29-1,NA,TRBJ2-3,TGCAGCGTTGGGGAAAGTTCAGATACGCAGTATTTT,CSVGESSDTQYF
TRBD1,TRBV5-5,NA,TRBJ2-2,TGTGCCAGCAGCTCAACTGGACAGGGTAACACCGGGGAGCTGTTTTTT,CASSSTGQGNTGELFF
TRBD1,TRBV14,many,TRBJ1-1,TGTGCCAGCAGCCTAGGAGGGGGCTTAGCCCGTGAAGCTTTCTTT,CASSLGGGLAREAFF
NA,TRBV6-5,NA,TRBJ2-2,TGTGCCAGCAGTCTCTACCCCGTGGTGGCCGGCACCGGGGAGCTGTTTTTT,CASSLYPVVAGTGELFF
NA,TRBV7-2,few,TRBJ2-5,TGTGCCAGCAGCTTAGGAGGGTTCCCGGCGGAGACCCAGTACTTC,CASSLGGFPAETQYF
NA,TRBV19,NA,TRBJ1-5,TGTGCCAGTAGTATCGGGGGTTATCAGCCCCAGCATTTT,CASSIGGYQPQHF
NA,TRBV20-1,many,TRBJ1-2,TGCAGTGCTCCAGATAACTATGGCTACACCTTC,CSAPDNYGYTF
NA,TRBV5-1,NA,TRBJ2-3,TGCGCCAGCGACTTAAGACAATCTAGCACAGATACGCAGTATTTT,CASDLRQSSTDTQYF
NA,TRBV4-3,few,TRBJ1-2,TGCGCCAGCAGCCAAGTCGGGGCAGGGGCTGGCTACACCTTC,CASSQVGAGAGYTF
TRBD2,TRBV6-5,NA,TRBJ2-7,TGTGCCAGCAGTTATTCAGGACTAGCGGTGGCCTACGAGCAGTACTTC,CASSYSGLAVAYEQYF
NA,TRBV7-9,NA,TRBJ1-4,TGTGCCAGCAGCTCTCAGGGTGGTGGTAATGAAAAACTGTTTTTT,CASSSQGGGNEKLFF
NA,TRBV29-1,few,TRBJ2-5,TGCAGCGTTGTCGTCTGGAGCGGAGAGACCCAGTACTTC,CSVVVWSGETQYF
NA,TRBV5-1,many,TRBJ1-2,TGCGCCAGCAGCTTGTTGGAATCCTATGGCTACACCTTC,CASSLLESYGYTF
NA,TRBV15,NA,TRBJ1-1,TGTGCCACCAGCAGACAGGACACTGAAGCTTTCTTT,CATSRQDTEAFF
TRBD2,TRBV7-2,many,TRBJ2-7,TGTGCCAGCAGCTTTCGTCTAGCGGGGGGCTTTTCCTACGAGCAGTACTTC,CASSFRLAGGFSYEQYF
NA,TRBV5-5,many,TRBJ1-5,TGTGCCAGCAGCTTCGCAGGCAACAATCAGCCCCAGCATTTT,CASSFAGNNQPQHF
NA,TRBV11-2,many,TRBJ2-3,TGTGCCAGCAGCTTAGATCTTGGAGATACGCAGTATTTT,CASSLDLGDTQYF
TRBD1,TRBV7-9,NA,TRBJ1-2,TGTGCCAGCAGCCTATTGGGACAGCCTTTGGACGGCTACACCTTC,CASSLLGQPLDGYTF
NA,TRBV12-3/TRBV12-4,NA,TRBJ1-4,TGTGCCAGCAGTTCGCCCCCGTCCAGGGGTGAAAAACTGTTTTTT,CASSSPPSRGEKLFF
TRBD1,TRBV7-9,NA,TRBJ2-3,TGTGCCAGCAGCCCGACAGGGATTGTTACAGATACGCAGTATTTT,CASSPTGIVTDTQYF
NA,TRBV7-2,many,TRBJ2-2,TGTGCCAGCAGCTGGAAAACTAGCCCCGGGGAGCTGTTTTTT,CASSWKTSPGELFF
NA,TRBV3-1,NA,TRBJ2-2,TGTGCCAGCAGCAAATGGGACCTCAACACCGGGGAGCTGTTTTTT,CASSKWDLNTGELFF
NA,TRBV4-1,NA,TRBJ1-1,TGCGCCAGCAGCCAAGTCTTCGGGGGTGAAGCTTTCTTT,CASSQVFGGEAFF
NA,TRBV28,few,TRBJ2-5,TGTGCCAGCAGTTTATCGCATCCCCAAGAGACCCAGTACTTC,CASSLSHPQETQYF